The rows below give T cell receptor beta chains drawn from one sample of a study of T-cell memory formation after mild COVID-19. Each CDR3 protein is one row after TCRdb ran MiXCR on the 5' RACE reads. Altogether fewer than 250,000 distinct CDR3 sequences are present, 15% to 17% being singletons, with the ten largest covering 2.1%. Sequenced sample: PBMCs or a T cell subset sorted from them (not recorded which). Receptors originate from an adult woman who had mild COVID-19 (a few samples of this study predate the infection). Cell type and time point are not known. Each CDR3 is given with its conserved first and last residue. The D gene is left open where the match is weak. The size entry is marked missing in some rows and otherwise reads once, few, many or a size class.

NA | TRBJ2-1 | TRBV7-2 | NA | TGTGCCAGCAGCTTCCTGAACCGAAACAATGAGCAGTTCTTC | CASSFLNRNNEQFF
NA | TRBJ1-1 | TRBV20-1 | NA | TGCAGTGCTAGGGGGGGGGCTGAAGCTTTCTTT | CSARGGAEAFF
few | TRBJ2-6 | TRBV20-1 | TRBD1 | TGCAGTGCTAGAGGGCTCGGGACAGGCCTCTTTGGGGCCAACGTCCTGACTTTC | CSARGLGTGLFGANVLTF
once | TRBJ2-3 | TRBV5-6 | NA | TGTGCCAGCAGCTTCCGTCCTAGCACAGATACGCAGTATTTT | CASSFRPSTDTQYF
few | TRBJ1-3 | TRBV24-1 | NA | TGTGCCACCAGTGCCCACTCTGGAAACACCATATATTTT | CATSAHSGNTIYF
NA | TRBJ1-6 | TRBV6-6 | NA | TGTGCCAGCACCCACGATCTGCTAACGAATTCACCCCTCCACTTT | CASTHDLLTNSPLHF
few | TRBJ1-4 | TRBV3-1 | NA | TGTGCCAGCAGCCAGGGGACAATTAACGAAAAACTGTTTTTT | CASSQGTINEKLFF
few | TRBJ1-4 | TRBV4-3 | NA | TGCGCCAGCAGCCAAGACATACGGGGACGACAGGCCTCAGGTGAAAAACTGTTTTTT | CASSQDIRGRQASGEKLFF
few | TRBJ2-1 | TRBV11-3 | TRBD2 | TGTGCCAGCAGCCCTCAGGGAGGGCGTGAGCAGTTCTTC | CASSPQGGREQFF
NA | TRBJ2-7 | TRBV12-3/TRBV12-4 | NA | TGTGCCAGCAGAGGGGGGGTACCTGACGAGCAGTACTTC | CASRGGVPDEQYF
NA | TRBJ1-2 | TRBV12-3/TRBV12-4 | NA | TGTGCCAGCAGAAGAGATGTCAGGGGTGGCTACACCTTC | CASRRDVRGGYTF
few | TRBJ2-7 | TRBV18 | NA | TGTGCCAGCGCGGGATTCGAGCAGTACTTC | CASAGFEQYF
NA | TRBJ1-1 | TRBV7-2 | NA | TGTGCCAGCAGCCTGAACAGGGCTCAAGCTTTCTTT | CASSLNRAQAFF
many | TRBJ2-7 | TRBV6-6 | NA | TGTGCCAGCAGTCCGGGAGGGACAGGGCACCACGAGCAGTACTTC | CASSPGGTGHHEQYF
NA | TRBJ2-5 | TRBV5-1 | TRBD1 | TGCGCCAGCAGCTGGGACAGGGGGCGAGAGACCCAGTACTTC | CASSWDRGRETQYF
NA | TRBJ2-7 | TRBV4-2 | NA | TGTGCCAGCAGCCAAGGAGTAGGGACGCCCTACGAGCAGTACTTC | CASSQGVGTPYEQYF
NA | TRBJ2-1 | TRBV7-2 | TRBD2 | TGTGCCAGCAGCCTAGGTTCCGGCGGGAGCTTC | CASSLGSGGSF
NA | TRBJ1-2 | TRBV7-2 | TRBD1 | TGTGCCAGCAGCCCAACGGGGACAGGGATTACTGGCTACACCTTC | CASSPTGTGITGYTF
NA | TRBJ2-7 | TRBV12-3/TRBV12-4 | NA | TGTGCCAGCAGCCCCGGGACCCTAGCCAGCTACGAGCAGTACTTC | CASSPGTLASYEQYF
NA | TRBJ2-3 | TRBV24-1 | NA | TGTGCCACCAGTGGTGACCACACAGATACGCAGTATTTT | CATSGDHTDTQYF
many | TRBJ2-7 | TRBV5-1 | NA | TGCGCCAGCACGGGGGAATACGAGCAGTACTTC | CASTGEYEQYF
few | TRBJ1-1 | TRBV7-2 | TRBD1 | TGTGCCAGCAGCGAAGGGGACAGCTACACTGAAGCTTTCTTT | CASSEGDSYTEAFF
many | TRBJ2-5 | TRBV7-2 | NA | TGTGCCAGCAGCTTAAGAAGGGAGACCCAGTACTTC | CASSLRRETQYF
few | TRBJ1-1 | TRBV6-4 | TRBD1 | TGTGCCAGCAGTGGACAGGGACCGAACACTGAAGCTTTCTTT | CASSGQGPNTEAFF
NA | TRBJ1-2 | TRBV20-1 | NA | TGCAGTGCTAGTCCCTCACAGGAGGTCTATGGCTACACCTTC | CSASPSQEVYGYTF
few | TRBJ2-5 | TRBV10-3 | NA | TGTGCCATCAGTGAGGCGAGAGAGACCCAGTACTTC | CAISEARETQYF
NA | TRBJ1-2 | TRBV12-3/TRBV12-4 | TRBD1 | TGTGCCAGCAGTCCGGGACAGGGATACTATGGCTACACCTTC | CASSPGQGYYGYTF
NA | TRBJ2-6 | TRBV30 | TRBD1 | TGTGCCTGGACAAAGGACAGGACAAGCTCTGGGGCCAACGTCCTGACTTTC | CAWTKDRTSSGANVLTF
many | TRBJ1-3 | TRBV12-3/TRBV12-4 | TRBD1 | TGTGCCAGCACCGAGGACAGGGCCGTAGGAAACACCATATATTTT | CASTEDRAVGNTIYF
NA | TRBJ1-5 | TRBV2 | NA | TGTGCCAGCAGCGCCAGTAACCCCCAACCCCAGCATTTT | CASSASNPQPQHF
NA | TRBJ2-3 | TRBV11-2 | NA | TGTGCCAGCGCCGGGACACATGCAGATACGCAGTATTTT | CASAGTHADTQYF
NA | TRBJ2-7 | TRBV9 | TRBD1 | TGTGCCAGCAGCCCCCGCGACAGGGGCGTCCCAATCTCCTACGAGCAGTACTTC | CASSPRDRGVPISYEQYF
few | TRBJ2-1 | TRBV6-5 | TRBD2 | TGTGCCACCGGCCGCGGGACTAGCGGTAACAATGAGCAGTTCTTC | CATGRGTSGNNEQFF
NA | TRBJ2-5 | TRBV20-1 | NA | TGCAGTGCTAGGCGCAGGCTGGGGGAGACCCAGTACTTC | CSARRRLGETQYF
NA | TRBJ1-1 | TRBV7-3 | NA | TGTGCCAGCAGGCCCCCCGGGACGAGACGCACTGAAGCTTTCTTT | CASRPPGTRRTEAFF
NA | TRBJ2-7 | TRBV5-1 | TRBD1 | TGCGCCAGCAGCGCTGGGCCCGGGACAGCGAGCTCCTACGAGCAGTACTTC | CASSAGPGTASSYEQYF
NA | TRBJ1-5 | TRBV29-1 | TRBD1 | TGCAGCGTAGCGGGACAGGCAAGCAATCAGCCCCAGCATTTT | CSVAGQASNQPQHF
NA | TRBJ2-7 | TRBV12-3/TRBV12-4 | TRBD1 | TGTGCCAGCAGTTTAGACACAGGGGGCGTAAGGTACGAGCAGTACTTC | CASSLDTGGVRYEQYF
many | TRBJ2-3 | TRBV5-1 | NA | TGCGCCAGCAGAAGCGGACAGCACACAGATACGCAGTATTTT | CASRSGQHTDTQYF
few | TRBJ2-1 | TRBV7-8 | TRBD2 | TGTGCCAGCAGCGAGGAAGGACTAGCGGGAGGGACCTCCTACAATGAGCAGTTCTTC | CASSEEGLAGGTSYNEQFF
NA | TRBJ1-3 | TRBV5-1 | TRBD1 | TGCGCCAGCAGCTTGGGTCCAGGGGGCGGTGGAAACACCATATATTTT | CASSLGPGGGGNTIYF
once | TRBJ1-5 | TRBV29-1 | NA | TGCAGCATTTACGCGGAACAGGAGCCTGGCCTTAATCAGCCCCAGCATTTT | CSIYAEQEPGLNQPQHF
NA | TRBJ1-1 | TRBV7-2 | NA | TGTGCCAGCAGCTCCAAGGGATGGAACACTGAAGCTTTCTTT | CASSSKGWNTEAFF
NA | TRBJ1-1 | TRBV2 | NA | TGTGCCAGCAGTAGGGAGAACACTGAAGCTTTCTTT | CASSRENTEAFF
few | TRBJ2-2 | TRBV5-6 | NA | TGTGCCAGCAGCTTGGATGGTCTGACGAACACCGGGGAGCTGTTTTTT | CASSLDGLTNTGELFF
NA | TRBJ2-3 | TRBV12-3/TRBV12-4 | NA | TGTGCCAGCGGAACAAGCACAGATACGCAGTATTTT | CASGTSTDTQYF
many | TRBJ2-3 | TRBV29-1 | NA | TGCAGCGTTGACGCAAGCACAGATACGCAGTATTTT | CSVDASTDTQYF
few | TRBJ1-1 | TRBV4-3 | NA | TGCGCCAGCAGCCAAGATGGGGGCTGGAACACTGAAGCTTTCTTT | CASSQDGGWNTEAFF
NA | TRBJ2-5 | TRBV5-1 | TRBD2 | TGCGCCAGCAGCGTGTCCGGGACTAGCTCCGAGACCCAGTACTTC | CASSVSGTSSETQYF
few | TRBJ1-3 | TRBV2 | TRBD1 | TGTGCCAGCAATAACAGGGGTCCGGACACCATATATTTT | CASNNRGPDTIYF
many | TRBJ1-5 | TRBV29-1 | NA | TGCAGCGTCAAAGAGGGACTCCCGGGGTTTGGGGATCAGCCCCAGCATTTT | CSVKEGLPGFGDQPQHF
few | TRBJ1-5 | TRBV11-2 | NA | TGTGCCAGCAGCTTCCCCGGCCTCGGGCAGCCCCAGCATTTT | CASSFPGLGQPQHF
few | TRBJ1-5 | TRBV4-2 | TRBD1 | TGTGCCAGCAGCGCAGGTCAGGGGGCGAGGAGCAATCAGCCCCAGCATTTT | CASSAGQGARSNQPQHF
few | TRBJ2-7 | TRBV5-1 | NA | TGCGCCAGCAGCAGTTCCAGACAGAACGAGCAGTACTTC | CASSSSRQNEQYF
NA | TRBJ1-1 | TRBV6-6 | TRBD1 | TGTGCCAGCAGTTTCGGACAGGTGATCACTGAAGCTTTCTTT | CASSFGQVITEAFF
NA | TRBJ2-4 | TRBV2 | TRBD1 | TGTGCCAGCACCCAACTTGGACAGGGAAAAAACATTCAGTACTTC | CASTQLGQGKNIQYF
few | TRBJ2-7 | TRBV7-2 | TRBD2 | TGTGCCAGCAGCTTAGGTCGGCGAGTCGGCGGGAGTTCCTACGAGCAGTACTTC | CASSLGRRVGGSSYEQYF